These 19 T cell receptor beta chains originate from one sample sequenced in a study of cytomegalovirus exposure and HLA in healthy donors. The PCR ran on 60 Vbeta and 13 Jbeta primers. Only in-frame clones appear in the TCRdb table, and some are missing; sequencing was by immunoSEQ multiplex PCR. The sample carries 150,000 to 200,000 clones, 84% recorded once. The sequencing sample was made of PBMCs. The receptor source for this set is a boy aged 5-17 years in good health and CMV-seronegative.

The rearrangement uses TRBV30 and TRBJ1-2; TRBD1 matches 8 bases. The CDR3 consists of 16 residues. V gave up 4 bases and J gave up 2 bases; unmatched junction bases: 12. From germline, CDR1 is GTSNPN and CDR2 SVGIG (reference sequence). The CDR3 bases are TGTGCCTGGATTGGGCAGGGGGCCGGACTGAACTATGGCTACACCTTC. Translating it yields CAWIGQGAGLNYGYTF. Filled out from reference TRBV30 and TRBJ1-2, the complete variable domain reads SQTIHQWPATLVQPVGSPLSLECTVEGTSNPNLYWYRQAAGRGLQLLFYSVGIGQISSEVPQNLSASRPQDRQFILSSKKLLLSDSGFYLCAWIGQGAGLNYGYTFGSGTRLTVV.

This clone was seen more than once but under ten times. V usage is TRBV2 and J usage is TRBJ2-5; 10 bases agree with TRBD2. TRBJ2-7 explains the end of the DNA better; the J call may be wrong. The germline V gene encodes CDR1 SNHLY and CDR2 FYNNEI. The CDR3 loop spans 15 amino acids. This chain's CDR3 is CASRVTSGNSYEQYF. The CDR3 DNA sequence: TGTGCCAGCAGGGTAACTAGCGGGAACTCCTACGAGCAGTACTTC.

The CDR3 is CASSLGLVMRYEQYF. Here the CDR3 DNA reads TGTGCCAGCAGCTTGGGACTAGTCATGCGCTACGAGCAGTACTTC. The V and J genes are TRBV5-6 and TRBJ2-7; D might be TRBD2 (6 bases). CDR1 is SGHDT, CDR2 YYEEEE, per germline. The CDR3 is made up of 15 amino acids. V gave up 0 bases and J gave up 3 bases, with 13 bases separating them.

Here the CDR3 DNA reads TGTGCCAGCAGGGCGCAGGGGGTCTACGAGCAGTACTTC. It yields the protein CASRAQGVYEQYF. This rearrangement joins TRBV28 to TRBJ2-7, with 7 bases identical to TRBD1. The CDR3 runs to 13 residues. Germline loops: CDR1 MDHEN, CDR2 SYDVKM. V trimming: 6 bases; J trimming: 3 bases; junction bases outside the gene matches: 5.

As DNA, the CDR3 is TGTGCCAGCACCCCTTCCCTTCCAGGCACTGAAGCTTTCTTT. It specifies CASTPSLPGTEAFF. J is TRBJ1-1 and V is TRBV7-9; unclear D gene. CDR1 and CDR2 from the germline V gene are SEHNR and FQNEAQ (reference sequence). V was clipped by 7 bases and J by 4 bases, with 16 bases between them. CDR3 length equals 14 residues. Supplemented by reference TRBV7-9 and TRBJ1-1, the full variable domain reads DTGVSQNPRHKITKRGQNVTFRCDPISEHNRLYWYRQTLGQGPEFLTYFQNEAQLEKSRLLSDRFSAERPKGSFSTLEIQRTEQGDSAMYLCASTPSLPGTEAFFGQGTRLTVV.

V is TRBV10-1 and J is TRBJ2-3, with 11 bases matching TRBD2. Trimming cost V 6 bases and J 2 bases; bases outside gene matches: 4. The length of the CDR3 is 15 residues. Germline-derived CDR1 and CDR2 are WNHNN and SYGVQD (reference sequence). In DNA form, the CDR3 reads TGCGCCAGCAGCGAGGGACTAGCGGCCACAGATACGCAGTATTTT. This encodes CASSEGLAATDTQYF.

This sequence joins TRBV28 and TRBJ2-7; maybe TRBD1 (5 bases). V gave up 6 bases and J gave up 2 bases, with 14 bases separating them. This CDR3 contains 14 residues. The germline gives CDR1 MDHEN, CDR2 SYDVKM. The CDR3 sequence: CASRGAALPYEQYF. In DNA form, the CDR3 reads TGTGCCAGCAGAGGGGCCGCACTCCCCTACGAGCAGTACTTC.

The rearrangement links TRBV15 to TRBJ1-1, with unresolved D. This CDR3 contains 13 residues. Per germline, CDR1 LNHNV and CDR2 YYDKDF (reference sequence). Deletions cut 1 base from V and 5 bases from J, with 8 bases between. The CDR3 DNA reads TGTGCCACCAGCAGAGCCGACGGGACTGAAGCTTTCTTT. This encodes CATSRADGTEAFF.

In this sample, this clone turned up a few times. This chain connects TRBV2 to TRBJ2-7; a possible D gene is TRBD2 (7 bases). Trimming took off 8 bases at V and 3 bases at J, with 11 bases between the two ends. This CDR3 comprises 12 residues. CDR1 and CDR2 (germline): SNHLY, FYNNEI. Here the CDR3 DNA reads TGTGCCAGCCGGGGGGCAGGCTACGAGCAGTACTTC. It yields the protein CASRGAGYEQYF.

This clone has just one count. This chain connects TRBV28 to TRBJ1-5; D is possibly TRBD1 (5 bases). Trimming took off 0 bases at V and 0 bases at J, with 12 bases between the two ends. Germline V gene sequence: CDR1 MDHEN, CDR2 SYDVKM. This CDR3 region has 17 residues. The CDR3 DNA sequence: TGTGCCAGCAGTTTATGGTATGGGGGGGGTAGCAATCAGCCCCAGCATTTT. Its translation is CASSLWYGGGSNQPQHF. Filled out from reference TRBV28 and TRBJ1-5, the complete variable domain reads DVKVTQSSRYLVKRTGEKVFLECVQDMDHENMFWYRQDPGLGLRLIYFSYDVKMKEKGDIPEGYSVSREKKERFSLILESASTNQTSMYLCASSLWYGGGSNQPQHFGDGTRLSIL.

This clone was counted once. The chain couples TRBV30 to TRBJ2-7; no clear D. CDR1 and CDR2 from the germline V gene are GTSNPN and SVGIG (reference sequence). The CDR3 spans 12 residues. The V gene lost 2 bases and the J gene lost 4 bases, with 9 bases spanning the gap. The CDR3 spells CAWSPRSYEQYF. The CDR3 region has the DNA TGTGCCTGGAGTCCTCGTAGTTACGAGCAGTACTTC.

The CDR3 DNA sequence: TGTGCCAGCAGTGGCCGGACAAGTGTAGGCTACACCTTC. Translated: CASSGRTSVGYTF. The chain carries TRBV2 and TRBJ1-2; possibly TRBD1 for D (5 bases). Germline lookup yields CDR1 SNHLY and CDR2 FYNNEI. V lost 4 bases and J 8 bases, leaving 14 bases between the germline ends. This CDR3 comprises 13 residues. The full variable domain, in which reference TRBV2 and TRBJ1-2 provide the parts outside the CDR3, is EPEVTQTPSHQVTQMGQEVILRCVPISNHLYFYWYRQILGQKVEFLVSFYNNEISEKSEIFDDQFSVERPDGSNFTLKIRSTKLEDSAMYFCASSGRTSVGYTFGSGTRLTVV.

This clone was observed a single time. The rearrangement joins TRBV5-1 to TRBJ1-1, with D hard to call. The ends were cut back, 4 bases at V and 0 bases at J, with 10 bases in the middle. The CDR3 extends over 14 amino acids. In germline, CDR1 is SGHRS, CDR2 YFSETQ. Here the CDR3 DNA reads TGCGCCAGCAGCCCGGCGGCCCTGAACACTGAAGCTTTCTTT. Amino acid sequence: CASSPAALNTEAFF.

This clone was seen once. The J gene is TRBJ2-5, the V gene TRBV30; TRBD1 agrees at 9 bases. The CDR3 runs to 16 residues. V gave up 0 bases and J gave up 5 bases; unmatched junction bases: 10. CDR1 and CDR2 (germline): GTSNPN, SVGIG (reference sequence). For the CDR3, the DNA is TGTGCCTGGAGTGTTACCTGGACAGGGGAAAGGGAGACCCAGTACTTC. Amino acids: CAWSVTWTGERETQYF.

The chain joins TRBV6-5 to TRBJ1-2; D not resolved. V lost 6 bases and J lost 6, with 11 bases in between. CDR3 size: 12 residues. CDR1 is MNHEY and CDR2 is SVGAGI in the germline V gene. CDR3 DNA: TGTGCCAGCAGCCGCGCCCCGAATGGCTACACCTTC. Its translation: CASSRAPNGYTF.

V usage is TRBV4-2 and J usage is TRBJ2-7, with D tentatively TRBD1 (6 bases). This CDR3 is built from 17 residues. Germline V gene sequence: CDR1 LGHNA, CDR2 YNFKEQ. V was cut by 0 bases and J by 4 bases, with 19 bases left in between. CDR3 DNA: TGTGCCAGCAGCCAAGAATTAACAGGGAACAGGGCTTACGAGCAGTACTTC. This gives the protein CASSQELTGNRAYEQYF.

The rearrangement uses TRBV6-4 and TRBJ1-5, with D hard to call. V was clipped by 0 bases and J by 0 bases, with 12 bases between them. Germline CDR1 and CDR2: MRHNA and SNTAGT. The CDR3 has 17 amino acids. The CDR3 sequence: CASSDSIKNGSNQPQHF. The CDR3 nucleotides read TGTGCCAGCAGTGACTCGATCAAGAACGGTAGCAATCAGCCCCAGCATTTT.

The CDR3 DNA reads TGTGCCAGCAGCTTTGGGCCTCTCCTGTCCCTCAATCAGCCCCAGCATTTT. Translation: CASSFGPLLSLNQPQHF. The chain links TRBV7-8 to TRBJ1-5; D gene unclear. The V gene's germline CDR1 is SGHVS and CDR2 FQNEAQ. The CDR3 extends over 17 amino acids. V was cut by 3 bases and J by 3 bases, with 18 bases left in between.

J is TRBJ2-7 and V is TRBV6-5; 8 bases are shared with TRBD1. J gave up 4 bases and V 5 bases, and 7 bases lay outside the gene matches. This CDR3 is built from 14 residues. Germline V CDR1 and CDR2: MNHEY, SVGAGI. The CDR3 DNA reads TGTGCCAGCAGTCCAGGGACAGGTGTATACGAGCAGTACTTC. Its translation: CASSPGTGVYEQYF.